This T cell receptor beta chain was captured in a study of beta chain features in type 1 diabetes (dated by TCRdb to the late 2010s). Describing the broader study: No differences in mean age, gender distribution, total cell number or subset yield were found between patients and healthy donors. A total of 90 million to 140 million sorted cells were examined across all samples, and RNA yield correlated strongly with the number of cells per subset. In the study, TCRB repertoires of sorted circulating CD4+ T cell subsets from recently diagnosed type 1 diabetes patients were compared with those of matched healthy donors. Whereas all 30 or so donors provided naive and central memory subsets, regulatory and stem cell-like memory subsets were isolated from just 8 patients and roughly 8 healthy donors. Overall study outcomes, separate from this receptor: In all four CD4+ subsets, TCRB CDR3 length was moderately but significantly shorter in type 1 diabetes patients. Naive, central memory and regulatory TCRB repertoires appeared more similar among patients than among healthy donors. Shorter templates might be favored by PCR, yet because patient and control samples were amplified and corrected together, any such skew would affect both groups equally. Only small numbers of individuals were included in the HLA sub-analyses, which left unresolved whether HLA type had any influence on TCRB rearrangement. Because cDNA rather than genomic DNA was sequenced, highly expressing activated cells could have been over-represented, although no difference in activation and CD3 levels was found between groups. Patients with type 1 diabetes made fewer insertions and deleted more nucleotides at VDJ recombination sites, implying thymic rearrangement abnormalities.

The entire amount of isolated RNA was reverse transcribed using the High Capacity cDNA Reverse Transcription Kit, so the sequenced TCRB transcripts were expressed ones. Naive, central memory and regulatory T cell samples underwent deep immunoSEQ sequencing, averaging around 3.7 million total reads per sample. Sorted cells were lysed in RLT buffer, and RNA was extracted using DNase-treated RNeasy Micro or Mini kits according to cell number. To prevent cross-contamination, every cell subset was processed on its own, while patient and healthy donor samples were processed together. The immunoSEQ multiplex PCR was used to amplify TCRB sequences from cDNA, yielding 87-bp fragments that span the CDR3 region. The amplicons were sequenced using the Illumina HiSeq platform. The study's processing was this. PCR bias was corrected computationally using synthetic template baselines, and reads within Hamming distance 2 were collapsed, with unmergeable singletons discarded. By aligning reads against IMGT, V, D and J genes, CDR3 length, and insertions or deletions at six rearrangement sites were assigned. Within each subset, clonotype counts were normalized to the number of sorted cells before true diversity and Gini coefficients were calculated with the tcR R package. Repertoire sharing was quantified using the overlap coefficient calculated on TCRB nucleotide sequences. Out-of-frame TCRB sequences from naive cells were analyzed as a proxy for the pre-selection repertoire. The immuneACCESS repertoire file appears here via TCRdb, limited to in-frame rearrangements. These files lack a portion of the clones; in checked studies, under half of the deficit traces to unresolved V genes, and the cause of the others is not known. The V and J calls and clone size are taken from that table; D and trimming were inferred from the DNA. The sample table shows 200,000 to 300,000 clones, and approximately 10% are seen once. Over 0.015% of the sample is taken by the ten largest.

The germline V end is reduced by 6 bases and the J end by 5 bases; junction bases left unmatched: 7. The CDR3 covers 14 residues, taking in both the cysteine and the phenylalanine. Just the 42-base CDR3 DNA is kept, in frame starting at base 1. As encoded in the germline V gene, CDR1 is MNHEY while CDR2 is SVGAGI. A single peripheral blood draw of 90 to 150 mL on average was collected from each donor into heparinised tubes. Using a panel that included CD45RO, CCR7, CD25, CD127, CD95 and CD27, naive, central memory, regulatory and stem cell-like memory CD4+ T cells were sorted on a BD FACSAria II. Purity was above 95% for every sorted population. PBMCs were separated immediately by Lymphoprep density gradient centrifugation and were stained directly, without being cultured. Samples were stained and sorted in pairs, with one healthy donor and one patient per experiment, so that batch effects were minimized.

Comment on this clone: This receptor's antigen is unknown. It has no much larger one-base neighbor in the sample; base qualities were not kept.

The sequence came from a man aged 25-45 years with type 1 diabetes. The sample consisted of naive CD4+ T cells from blood. Read against the paper, the sample's cell subset or site label means: true naive CD4+ T cells. The chain is encoded by TRBV6-5 joined to TRBJ2-5; 9 bases in between match TRBD1. Read as DNA, the sequence is TGTGCCAGCAGGGCGGGACAGGGTATTGAGACCCAGTACTTC. Its protein reads: CASRAGQGIETQYF.